This passage covers 8 T cell receptor beta chains from one sample sequenced in a study of shared clonotypes between healthy human individuals. Profiled with immunoSEQ multiplex PCR; TCRdb holds only in-frame clones, not every one. The profile covers some 1,100,000 clones, with 78% appearing a single time and under 0.6% taken by the ten largest. The specimen sequenced was memory CD4+ T cells from PBMCs. Subset indicated: CD45RA-negative fraction. Receptor source: a man between 18 and 35 years old in good health. Some clones in this sample may be carry-over from other donors' samples.

This clone was counted once. J is TRBJ2-1 and V is TRBV5-1, with no clear D. CDR1 and CDR2 (germline): SGHRS, YFSETQ. V lost 0 bases and J 5 bases, leaving 15 bases between the germline ends. The CDR3 totals 16 residues. CDR3 sequence reads: CASSLVPSRRDNEQFF. The CDR3 nucleotides read TGCGCCAGCAGCTTGGTTCCTTCTCGAAGGGACAATGAGCAGTTCTTC.

This clone was observed a few times. V gene TRBV10-3 combines with J gene TRBJ1-1; unclear D gene. The CDR3 has 15 amino acids. The V gene lost 0 bases and the J gene lost 5 bases, with 13 bases spanning the gap. The V gene's germline CDR1 is ENHRY and CDR2 SYGVKD. This chain's CDR3 is CAISESDGFLTEAFF. The CDR3, as DNA: TGTGCCATCAGTGAGTCGGATGGGTTTTTAACTGAAGCTTTCTTT.

This clone was observed a handful of times. The chain links TRBV4-1 to TRBJ2-7; D possibly matches TRBD1 or TRBD2 (5 bases each). Per germline, CDR1 MGHRA and CDR2 YSYEKL. Trimming took off 4 bases at V and 2 bases at J, with 21 bases between the two ends. The CDR3 has 17 amino acids. Written as DNA, the CDR3 is TGCGCCAGCAGCCCTTCGCTACCGGGACCAAGTCCCTACGAGCAGTACTTC. Residues: CASSPSLPGPSPYEQYF.

This chain connects TRBV30 to TRBJ2-5; no definite D call. The germline CDR1 and CDR2 sequences are GTSNPN and SVGIG (reference sequence). V was pared by 0 bases and J by 4 bases, with 12 bases between. The CDR3 contains 14 residues. The CDR3 sequence is CAWSVVGSRETQYF. CDR3 coding DNA: TGTGCCTGGAGTGTCGTCGGCAGCAGAGAGACCCAGTACTTC.

The V gene is TRBV30, the J gene TRBJ2-2; D may correspond to TRBD1 or TRBD2 (5 bases each). The germline V and J ends were trimmed by 2 bases and 2 bases, with 6 bases remaining between them. This CDR3 is 13 amino acids long. Germline lookup yields CDR1 GTSNPN and CDR2 SVGIG (reference sequence). The CDR3 loop is CAWSRDNTGELFF. The DNA of the CDR3 is TGTGCCTGGAGTAGGGACAACACCGGGGAGCTGTTTTTT.

The chain has TRBV11-3 and TRBJ1-1; D remains ambiguous. V was shortened by 10 bases and J by 0 bases, with 18 bases between the two germline ends. The CDR3 sequence is 15 residues long. In germline, CDR1 is SGHNT, CDR2 YENEEA. The CDR3, as DNA: TGTGCCAACCACCATGGCAGCGCAATGAACACTGAAGCTTTCTTT. Protein product: CANHHGSAMNTEAFF.

The gene calls are TRBV5-1 and TRBJ1-1; tentative D call: TRBD1 (6 bases). The CDR3 totals 14 residues. Deletions cut 5 bases from V and 6 bases from J, with 17 bases between. Germline V gene lookup returns CDR1 SGHRS and CDR2 YFSETQ. The CDR3 DNA reads as TGCGCCAGCAGTTTACAGGGCGGTATCTCTGAAGCTTTCTTT. Amino acids: CASSLQGGISEAFF. The whole variable domain, filled in from reference TRBV5-1 and TRBJ1-1, reads KAGVTQTPRYLIKTRGQQVTLSCSPISGHRSVSWYQQTPGQGLQFLFEYFSETQRNKGNFPGRFSGRQFSNSRSEMNVSTLELGDSALYLCASSLQGGISEAFFGQGTRLTVV.

The chain links TRBV7-2 to TRBJ2-2; tentative D call: TRBD1 (5 bases). Per germline, CDR1 SGHTA and CDR2 FQGNSA. The CDR3 length is 13 residues. Trimming removed 1 base from V and 7 bases from J, with 7 bases in between. This CDR3 reads CASSLEGVGELFF. The CDR3 region has the DNA TGTGCCAGCAGCTTAGAAGGGGTCGGGGAGCTGTTTTTT.